Presented here are 15 T cell receptor beta chains from one specimen sequenced in a study of cytomegalovirus exposure and HLA in healthy donors. The PCR employed 60 Vbeta primers together with 13 Jbeta primers. The repertoire was sequenced with immunoSEQ multiplex PCR; TCRdb's copy has only in-frame clones and lacks some. The sample includes fewer than 200,000 clones, 80% of them seen just once. Sequences were obtained from PBMCs. Receptors were obtained from a woman aged 45-65 years in good health and CMV-seropositive.

The chain employs TRBV18 and TRBJ2-1, with D unclear. Per germline, CDR1 KGHSH and CDR2 LQKENI. The CDR3 is 13 amino acids. V was shortened by 2 bases and J by 10 bases, with 12 bases between the two germline ends. CDR3 residues: CASSPEAPREQFF. DNA of the CDR3: TGTGCCAGCTCACCAGAAGCCCCTCGGGAGCAGTTCTTC.

V and J are TRBV7-9 and TRBJ1-2; 8 nucleotides agree with TRBD1. From germline, CDR1 is SEHNR and CDR2 FQNEAQ (reference sequence). The junction had 10 bases not matched to a gene; V was cut back by 7 bases and J by 6 bases. The CDR3 extends over 14 amino acids. CDR3 DNA sequence: TGTGCCAGCATCGGACAGGGCCCACCGAATGGCTACACCTTC. As protein: CASIGQGPPNGYTF. Drawing the rest from reference TRBV7-9 and TRBJ1-2, the complete variable domain is DTGVSQNPRHKITKRGQNVTFRCDPISEHNRLYWYRQTLGQGPEFLTYFQNEAQLEKSRLLSDRFSAERPKGSFSTLEIQRTEQGDSAMYLCASIGQGPPNGYTFGSGTRLTVV.

The J gene is TRBJ2-7, the V gene TRBV29-1; D gene ambiguous. CDR3 length: 14 amino acids. The V end lost 6 bases, the J end lost 1 base, and 16 bases lay between the germline ends. Germline V gene lookup returns CDR1 SQVTM and CDR2 ANQGSEA. CDR3: CSVALQFSSYEQYF. CDR3 coding DNA: TGCAGCGTGGCCCTACAGTTTTCATCCTACGAGCAGTACTTC.

The gene calls are TRBV5-1 and TRBJ2-7; 11 nucleotides match TRBD1. The CDR3 extends over 15 amino acids. The V and J ends lost 3 bases and 5 bases, in that order; junction bases with no gene match: 7. The germline gives CDR1 SGHRS, CDR2 YFSETQ. The CDR3: CASSSGTGGIHEQYF. Here the CDR3 DNA reads TGCGCCAGCAGCTCCGGGACAGGGGGAATCCACGAGCAGTACTTC.

In its sample, this clone was seen a few times. This chain connects TRBV5-1 to TRBJ2-1; 9 nucleotides match TRBD2. V shed 6 bases, J shed 7 bases, and the junction held 11 bases outside the gene matches. The CDR3 is 15 amino acids. Germline loops: CDR1 SGHRS, CDR2 YFSETQ. The CDR3 sequence is CASTIYSGSRNEQFF. CDR3 nucleotides: TGCGCCAGCACCATCTATAGCGGGAGCAGGAATGAGCAGTTCTTC.

This clone appeared a single time. This chain joins TRBV11-2 and TRBJ2-7; TRBD2 matches at 7 bases. Germline CDR1 and CDR2: SGHAT and FQNNGV. The CDR3 consists of 14 residues. After removal of 10 bases from V and 0 bases from J, the junction contained 9 bases not matched to a gene. The chain's CDR3 is CATIRGGNSYEQYF. The CDR3, as DNA: TGTGCCACCATTCGGGGAGGGAACTCCTACGAGCAGTACTTC.

As regards this clone: The junction departs from germline at one end; a sequencing error may be responsible. This chain connects TRBV5-5 to TRBJ1-6; 8 bases line up with TRBD1. Germline CDR1 and CDR2: SGHKS and YYEKEE (reference sequence). The CDR3 runs to 17 residues. The CDR3 nucleotides are TGTGCCAGCTCCCCCGGGACAGGCCTGTCCTTTAATTCACCCCTCCACTTT. Protein: CASSPGTGLSFNSPLHF.

The J gene is TRBJ1-1, the V gene TRBV28; a possible D gene is TRBD1 (6 bases). The CDR3 is 17 residues long. Trimming cost V 3 bases and J 7 bases, with 24 bases left between them. Germline V gene lookup returns CDR1 MDHEN and CDR2 SYDVKM. CDR3 region: CASSLRGGRGDSGEAFF. CDR3 in DNA: TGTGCCAGCAGTTTGCGGGGGGGGCGTGGGGATTCGGGTGAAGCTTTCTTT.

This chain links TRBV5-4 with TRBJ2-1; tentatively, D is TRBD1 (5 bases). The V gene lost 0 bases and the J gene lost 7 bases, with 14 bases spanning the gap. This CDR3 contains 15 residues. Germline V gene lookup returns CDR1 SGHNT and CDR2 YYREEE (reference sequence). The CDR3 loop is CASSLEGVRGNEQFF. The DNA for the CDR3 is TGTGCCAGCAGCTTGGAAGGGGTTCGTGGGAATGAGCAGTTCTTC.

This chain uses TRBV4-2 with TRBJ1-1; D gene unclear. Per germline, CDR1 LGHNA and CDR2 YNFKEQ. CDR3 length: 14 amino acids. Trimming took 4 bases from V and 3 from J, leaving 12 bases between them. DNA for the CDR3: TGTGCCAGCAGCCCCCAGGCAGGCGACACTGAAGCTTTCTTT. Protein sequence: CASSPQAGDTEAFF.

The genes are TRBV29-1 and TRBJ2-1, with D perhaps TRBD2 (6 bases). The ends were cut back, 3 bases at V and 13 bases at J, with 16 bases in the middle. Germline CDR1 is SQVTM and CDR2 is ANQGSEA. There are 12 residues in the CDR3. CDR3 bases: TGCAGCGTTGATTTGGCCCGGGACTTCCAGTTCTTC. This gives the protein CSVDLARDFQFF.

In DNA, the CDR3 is TGTGCCAGCAGCTTAGATGGGAAAAGCGGGAAAGAGACCCAGTACTTC. This sequence encodes CASSLDGKSGKETQYF. The chain couples TRBV11-3 to TRBJ2-5; TRBD2 agrees at 7 bases. J gave up 3 bases and V 0 bases, and 7 bases lay outside the gene matches. The germline V gene has CDR1 SGHNT and CDR2 YENEEA. This CDR3 is 16 amino acids long.

V is TRBV6-6 and J is TRBJ2-7; weak D call: TRBD2 (6 bases). V was pared by 3 bases and J by 6 bases, with 18 bases between. Germline CDR1 is MNHNY and CDR2 is SVGAGI (reference sequence). The CDR3 is made up of 15 amino acids. The CDR3 is CASSYGDLTRGEQYF. CDR3 in DNA: TGTGCCAGCAGTTATGGAGACTTGACGCGGGGCGAGCAGTACTTC.

This chain connects TRBV27 to TRBJ2-5, with TRBD1 matching over 12 bases. This CDR3 comprises 15 residues. Looked up from germline, CDR1 is MNHEY and CDR2 is SMNVEV (reference sequence). V shed 3 bases and J 3 bases; nucleotides not matched to a gene: 2. This chain's CDR3 is CASSLGTGGKETQYF. The CDR3 DNA is TGTGCCAGCAGTTTGGGGACAGGGGGCAAAGAGACCCAGTACTTC.

This chain connects TRBV7-3 to TRBJ2-3; weak D call: TRBD2 (6 bases). Trimming took off 2 bases at V and 9 bases at J, with 21 bases between the two ends. The CDR3 extends over 16 amino acids. The germline CDR1 and CDR2 sequences are SGHTA and FQGTGA. The CDR3 spells CASSLSPDYQRDTQYF. In nucleotides, the CDR3 is TGTGCCAGCAGCTTATCCCCGGACTACCAAAGGGACACGCAGTATTTT.